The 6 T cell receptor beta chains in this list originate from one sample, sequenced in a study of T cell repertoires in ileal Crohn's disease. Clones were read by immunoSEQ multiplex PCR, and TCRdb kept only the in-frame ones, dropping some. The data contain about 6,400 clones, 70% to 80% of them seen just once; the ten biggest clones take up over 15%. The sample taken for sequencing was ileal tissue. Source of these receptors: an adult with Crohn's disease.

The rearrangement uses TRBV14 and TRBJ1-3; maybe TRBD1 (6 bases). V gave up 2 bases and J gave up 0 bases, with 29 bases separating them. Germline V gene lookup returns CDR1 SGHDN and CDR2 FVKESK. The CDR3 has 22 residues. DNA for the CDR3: TGTGCCAGCAGCCAAATGTACAGGGACCTATCGAGTGGGGGACACTCTGGAAACACCATATATTTT. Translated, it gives CASSQMYRDLSSGGHSGNTIYF.

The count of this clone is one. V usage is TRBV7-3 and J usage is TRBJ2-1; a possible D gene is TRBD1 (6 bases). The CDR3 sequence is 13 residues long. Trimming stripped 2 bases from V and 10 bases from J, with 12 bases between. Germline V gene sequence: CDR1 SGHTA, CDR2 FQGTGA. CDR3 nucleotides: TGTGCCAGCAGCTTATGGGGGCTGGCGGAGCAGTTCTTC. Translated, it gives CASSLWGLAEQFF. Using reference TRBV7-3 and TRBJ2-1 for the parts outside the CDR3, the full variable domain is GAGVSQTPSNKVTEKGKYVELRCDPISGHTALYWYRQSLGQGPEFLIYFQGTGAADDSGLPNDRFFAVRPEGSVSTLKIQRTERGDSAVYLCASSLWGLAEQFFGPGTRLTVL.

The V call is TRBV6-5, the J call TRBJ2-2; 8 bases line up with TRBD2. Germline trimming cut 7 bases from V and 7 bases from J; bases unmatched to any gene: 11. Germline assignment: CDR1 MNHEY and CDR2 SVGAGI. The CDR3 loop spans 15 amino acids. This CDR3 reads CASTQRLARGGELFF. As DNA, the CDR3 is TGTGCCAGCACCCAACGACTAGCGCGAGGCGGGGAGCTGTTTTTT.

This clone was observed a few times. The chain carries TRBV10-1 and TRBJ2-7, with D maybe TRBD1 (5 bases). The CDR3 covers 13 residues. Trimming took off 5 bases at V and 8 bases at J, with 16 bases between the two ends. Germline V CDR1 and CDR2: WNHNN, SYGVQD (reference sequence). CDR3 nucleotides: TGCGCCAGCAGTCCTGAACTTAGGGGAAAGCAGTACTTC. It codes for CASSPELRGKQYF.

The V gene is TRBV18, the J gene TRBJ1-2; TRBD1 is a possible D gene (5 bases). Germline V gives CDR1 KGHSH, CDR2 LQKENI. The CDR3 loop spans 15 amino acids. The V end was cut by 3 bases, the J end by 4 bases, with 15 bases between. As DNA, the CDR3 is TGTGCCAGCTCACCCCCCCTCCTGGGGGGCTATGGCTACACCTTC. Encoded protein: CASSPPLLGGYGYTF.

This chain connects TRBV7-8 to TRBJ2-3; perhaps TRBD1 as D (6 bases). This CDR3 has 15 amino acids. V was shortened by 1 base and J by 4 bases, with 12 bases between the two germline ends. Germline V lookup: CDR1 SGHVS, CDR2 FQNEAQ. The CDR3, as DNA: TGTGCCAGCAGCTTAGGGACAGTGATATCAGATACGCAGTATTTT. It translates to CASSLGTVISDTQYF.